Following are 17 T cell receptor beta chains from one sample sequenced in a study of blood T cell repertoires in COVID-19. Here immunoSEQ multiplex PCR was the method, and the copy in TCRdb shows in-frame clones only, minus some. The sample shows tens of thousands of clones, about 81% of them seen only once. Sequenced: peripheral blood. The receptors were gathered from a man between 50 and 59 years old with active COVID-19.

V and J are TRBV5-1 and TRBJ1-1; D perhaps matches TRBD1 (6 bases). Germline lookup yields CDR1 SGHRS and CDR2 YFSETQ. CDR3 length: 17 amino acids. V lost 0 bases and J lost 0, with 15 bases in between. CDR3 in amino acids: CASSLVGTPFMNTEAFF. The CDR3 DNA reads as TGCGCCAGCAGCTTGGTCGGGACACCGTTCATGAACACTGAAGCTTTCTTT.

This clone has just a few counts. Here the CDR3 reads CASSARGRGETQYF. CDR3 sequence (DNA): TGTGCCAGCAGTGCCAGGGGGCGCGGGGAGACCCAGTACTTC. The V gene is TRBV6-2 or TRBV6-3, the J gene TRBJ2-5, with TRBD1 matching over 8 bases. Germline V gene data show CDR1 as MNHEY and CDR2 as SVGEGT. The CDR3 is 14 residues long. Trimming cost V 5 bases and J 5 bases; bases outside gene matches: 7.

The chain carries TRBV4-3 and TRBJ1-2; a weak D match, TRBD1 (6 bases). Trimming took off 4 bases at V and 6 bases at J, with 18 bases between the two ends. The CDR3 extends over 15 amino acids. The germline CDR1 and CDR2 sequences are LGHNA and YSLEER. In DNA form, the CDR3 reads TGCGCCAGCAGCCCCACGGACAGCCCGCGCGATGGCTACACCTTC. Protein sequence: CASSPTDSPRDGYTF.

The chain couples TRBV5-1 to TRBJ2-4; D is possibly TRBD1 (5 bases). Trimming removed 5 bases from V and 0 bases from J, with 12 bases in between. From germline, CDR1 is SGHRS and CDR2 YFSETQ. This CDR3 comprises 15 residues. CDR3 sequence: CASRPGHLAKNIQYF. CDR3 nucleotide sequence: TGCGCCAGCAGACCCGGACACCTAGCCAAAAACATTCAGTACTTC. Full variable domain (rest looked up from reference TRBV5-1 and TRBJ2-4): KAGVTQTPRYLIKTRGQQVTLSCSPISGHRSVSWYQQTPGQGLQFLFEYFSETQRNKGNFPGRFSGRQFSNSRSEMNVSTLELGDSALYLCASRPGHLAKNIQYFGAGTRLSVL.

The chain uses TRBV5-1 and TRBJ1-5, with TRBD1 matching 7 bases. The length of the CDR3 is 14 residues. Trimming at V came to 4 bases and at J to 2 bases, leaving 3 bases not matched to a gene. Looked up from germline, CDR1 is SGHRS and CDR2 is YFSETQ. This chain's CDR3 is CASSDGQGNQPQHF. The CDR3 nucleotides are TGCGCCAGCAGCGACGGACAGGGCAATCAGCCCCAGCATTTT.

The rearrangement joins TRBV29-1 to TRBJ2-3; D perhaps matches TRBD2 (6 bases). This CDR3 is built from 14 residues. Germline CDR1 SQVTM, CDR2 ANQGSEA. Trimming took 3 bases from V and 7 from J, leaving 17 bases between them. The CDR3 nucleotides read TGCAGCGTTGATTCGGGAGCCGGCGGATATACGCAGTATTTT. Translation: CSVDSGAGGYTQYF.

The chain joins TRBV6-6 to TRBJ2-3, with a tentative D call TRBD1 (5 bases). The length of the CDR3 is 14 residues. Germline-derived CDR1 and CDR2 are MNHNY and SVGAGI (reference sequence). V was cut by 4 bases and J by 0 bases, with 8 bases left in between. CDR3: CASSLPGSTDTQYF. CDR3 in DNA: TGTGCCAGCAGTTTGCCAGGGAGCACAGATACGCAGTATTTT.

The gene calls are TRBV9 and TRBJ2-7; a weak D match, TRBD1 (6 bases). The CDR3 runs to 16 residues. V was clipped by 3 bases and J by 0 bases, with 16 bases between them. Germline V gene data show CDR1 as SGDLS and CDR2 as YYNGEE. As DNA, the CDR3 is TGTGCCAGCAGCGCAAGGGGGAGCGGCAGCTCCTACGAGCAGTACTTC. The encoded protein is CASSARGSGSSYEQYF.

The CDR3 protein is CASTMDSYEQYF. The DNA for the CDR3 is TGTGCCAGCACTATGGACAGCTACGAGCAGTACTTC. This chain joins TRBV2 and TRBJ2-7, with D possibly TRBD1 on 6 matching bases. CDR1 and CDR2 (germline): SNHLY, FYNNEI. Trimming cost V 7 bases and J 3 bases, with 10 bases left between them. The CDR3 covers 12 residues.

V and J are TRBV29-1 and TRBJ1-2; the match to TRBD1 covers 10 bases. CDR1 and CDR2 (germline): SQVTM, ANQGSEA. The CDR3 is 13 amino acids. The junction had 10 bases not matched to a gene; V was cut back by 8 bases and J by 7 bases. CDR3 loop: CSSRDRGLSGYTF. Written as DNA, the CDR3 is TGCAGCTCCCGGGACAGGGGCCTGAGTGGCTACACCTTC.

This sequence joins TRBV4-1 and TRBJ1-2; TRBD1 matches at 8 bases. After removal of 0 bases from V and 2 bases from J, the junction contained 8 bases not matched to a gene. Germline CDR1 reads MGHRA; CDR2 reads YSYEKL. CDR3 length: 17 amino acids. CDR3 nucleotides: TGCGCCAGCAGCCAAGAGGCCTCAGGGGGCGGAAACTATGGCTACACCTTC. Translated, it gives CASSQEASGGGNYGYTF.

The chain joins TRBV5-4 to TRBJ2-3, with 7 bases aligning to TRBD2. CDR3 size: 16 residues. V lost 3 bases and J lost 0; bases outside the gene matches: 7. CDR1 is SGHNT, CDR2 YYREEE, per germline (reference sequence). The CDR3 sequence is CASSSIAGRSTDTQYF. Here the CDR3 DNA reads TGTGCCAGCAGCTCCATAGCGGGTCGCAGCACAGATACGCAGTATTTT.

The rearrangement uses TRBV6-6 and TRBJ2-5; no reliable D call. The CDR3 is 11 residues long. Trimming took 6 bases from V and 2 from J, leaving 4 bases between them. The germline V gene encodes CDR1 MNHNY and CDR2 SVGAGI (reference sequence). DNA for the CDR3: TGTGCCAGCAGCCCACAAGAGACCCAGTACTTC. Encoded protein: CASSPQETQYF.

This clone was counted once. The chain links TRBV6-5 to TRBJ1-2, with TRBD1 matching over 9 bases. Germline V lookup: CDR1 MNHEY, CDR2 SVGAGI. V shed 0 bases and J 8 bases; nucleotides not matched to a gene: 7. The CDR3 totals 15 residues. CDR3 DNA sequence: TGTGCCAGCAGTTACTCTGGGGGGACAGGGCTGGGCTACACCTTC. Its translation: CASSYSGGTGLGYTF.

Only one count was recorded for this clone. This chain connects TRBV3-1 (or the pseudogene TRBV3-2) to TRBJ1-3; maybe TRBD1 (5 bases). V lost 4 bases and J lost 3, with 10 bases in between. The CDR3 is 14 amino acids. Germline assignment: CDR1 LGHDT and CDR2 YNNKEL (reference sequence). As DNA, the CDR3 is TGTGCCAGCAGCCGGGGCGCAGGTGGAAACACCATATATTTT. Protein: CASSRGAGGNTIYF.

V usage is TRBV5-1 and J usage is TRBJ2-7; 7 bases fit TRBD2. The CDR3 covers 15 residues. Germline-derived CDR1 and CDR2 are SGHRS and YFSETQ. The V and J ends lost 4 bases and 2 bases, in that order; junction bases with no gene match: 9. The CDR3 region has the DNA TGCGCCAGCAGCAACAGCGGGGTTCGCACCTACGAGCAGTACTTC. Encoded protein: CASSNSGVRTYEQYF. The whole variable domain, filled in from reference TRBV5-1 and TRBJ2-7, reads KAGVTQTPRYLIKTRGQQVTLSCSPISGHRSVSWYQQTPGQGLQFLFEYFSETQRNKGNFPGRFSGRQFSNSRSEMNVSTLELGDSALYLCASSNSGVRTYEQYFGPGTRLTVT.

The chain couples TRBV6-4 to TRBJ2-2; 7 bases line up with TRBD1. CDR1 MRHNA and CDR2 SNTAGT come from the germline V gene. This CDR3 spans 14 amino acids. Trimming removed 4 bases from V and 4 bases from J; junction bases left unmatched: 3. The CDR3 bases are TGTGCCAGCAGTGGGGACAGCCTCACCGGGGAGCTGTTTTTT. Translation: CASSGDSLTGELFF.